The clone carrying this T cell receptor beta chain was seen repeatedly, ten times or more. These data are taken from a study of T-cell reconstitution after alpha-beta-depleted transplantation in children. The V gene's germline CDR1 is LGHDT and CDR2 YNNKEL (reference sequence). The CDR3 has 14 amino acids. The trim removed 1 base at V and 3 bases at J, leaving 0 bases unmatched. TCRbeta library preparation incorporated unique molecular identifiers. TCRdb reanalysed the PCR reads using MiXCR and keeps one entry per CDR3 protein. The repertoire holds roughly 490,000 distinct CDR3 sequences, 10% to 12% seen once, with 14% in the top ten.

The material sequenced was PBMCs, mostly from graft donor cells, taken 180 days after TCRalphabeta/CD19-depleted stem cell transplant. V and J are TRBV3-1 and TRBJ2-5, with 9 bases matching TRBD2. The sequence was obtained from a female patient aged 2-15 years who had a stem cell transplant for aplastic anemia, so the T cells may come from the graft donor. CDR3 loop: CASSQGLAEETQYF. Written as DNA, the CDR3 is TGTGCCAGCAGCCAAGGACTAGCGGAAGAGACCCAGTACTTC.